These 5 T cell receptor beta chains came from one sample sequenced in a study of T cells in pancreatic ductal adenocarcinoma. The selected patients with pancreatic ductal adenocarcinoma had surgery but no neoadjuvant therapy. Clones were read by immunoSEQ multiplex PCR, and TCRdb kept only the in-frame ones, dropping some. The table shows more than 85,000 clones, with around 96% occurring only once. The specimen was PBMCs. The receptors were sampled from a human donor with pancreatic ductal adenocarcinoma.

The genes are TRBV5-8 and TRBJ2-1; 12 positions match TRBD1. Germline CDR1 reads SGHTS; CDR2 reads YDEGEE. The junction had 8 bases not matched to a gene; V was cut back by 4 bases and J by 0 bases. The CDR3 is made up of 18 amino acids. The CDR3 DNA sequence: TGTGCCAGCAGCAAGGGGACAGGGGGCCCTATCTCCTACAATGAGCAGTTCTTC. It translates to CASSKGTGGPISYNEQFF. Variable domain in full (rest from reference TRBV5-8 and TRBJ2-1): EAGVTQSPTHLIKTRGQQATLRCSPISGHTSVYWYQQALGLGLQFLLWYDEGEERNRGNFPPRFSGRQFPNYSSELNVNALELEDSALYLCASSKGTGGPISYNEQFFGPGTRLTVL.

The chain recombines TRBV5-6 with TRBJ2-2, with D possibly TRBD2 on 5 matching bases. V was shortened by 3 bases and J by 7 bases, with 16 bases between the two germline ends. The CDR3 has 15 amino acids. Germline CDR1 SGHDT, CDR2 YYEEEE. DNA of the CDR3: TGTGCCAGCAGCTGGGGAGTCGGGTCCGGCGGGGAGCTGTTTTTT. Amino acids: CASSWGVGSGGELFF.

The rearrangement joins TRBV7-8 to TRBJ2-7; tentative D call: TRBD2 (6 bases). Germline-derived CDR1 and CDR2 are SGHVS and FQNEAQ. Trimming removed 2 bases at V and 6 bases at J, with 26 bases between. The CDR3 sequence is 18 residues long. The CDR3 DNA reads as TGTGCCAGCAGCTTAAGGGTCGGGCTAGCAGCGGTCGGGGGCGAGCAGTACTTC. As protein: CASSLRVGLAAVGGEQYF.

The chain combines TRBV28 with TRBJ2-2; tentative D call: TRBD2 (5 bases). CDR3 length equals 13 residues. Germline loops: CDR1 MDHEN, CDR2 SYDVKM. Trimming left V 3 bases short and J 5 bases short, with 7 bases between. CDR3 DNA: TGTGCCAGCAGTTTGTGGGAGACCGGGGAGCTGTTTTTT. It codes for CASSLWETGELFF.

V is TRBV4-1 and J is TRBJ2-7; D remains unclear. Germline lookup yields CDR1 MGHRA and CDR2 YSYEKL. There are 12 residues in the CDR3. V lost 4 bases and J 4 bases, leaving 8 bases between the germline ends. The CDR3 here is CASSLLGYEQYF. The DNA of the CDR3 is TGCGCCAGCAGCCTCCTCGGTTACGAGCAGTACTTC.